There are a few counts of the clone carrying this TCR beta chain. Authors' analysis steps: Counts of nucleated cells, estimated from reference gene primer amplification, were obtained. Profiled with immunoSEQ multiplex PCR; TCRdb holds only in-frame clones, not every one. That table supplies the V and J calls and clone size; D and trimming were determined from the DNA. The sample yields tens of thousands of clones, 85% seen once. These data come from a study of blood T cell repertoires in COVID-19. Study in general: Sites in the United States, Italy and Spain provided acute and convalescent COVID-19 samples. The analysed material was cDNA or gDNA that came from T cells, B-cell-depleted T cells, or PBMCs.

The CDR3 loop spans 15 amino acids. The germline V gene has CDR1 MNHEY and CDR2 SMNVEV (reference sequence). Trimming took off 0 bases at V and 3 bases at J, with 9 bases between the two ends. The sample comprised peripheral blood. The clonotype comes from a human donor in a cohort sampled during active COVID-19. The rearrangement links TRBV27 to TRBJ1-5, with D maybe TRBD1 (5 bases). CDR3 in amino acids: CASSLSPGHNQPQHF. The CDR3 DNA reads TGTGCCAGCAGTTTATCTCCAGGGCACAATCAGCCCCAGCATTTT.